This TCR beta chain emerged from a study of blood T cell repertoires in COVID-19. Study as a whole: The samples span acute and convalescent COVID-19 from the United States, Italy and Spain. T cells, B-cell-depleted T cells, or PBMCs supplied cDNA or gDNA.

As originally analysed: Estimates of nucleated cell counts were drawn from the amplification of reference gene primers. TCRdb keeps only in-frame clones here, not all; method: immunoSEQ multiplex PCR. V and J calls and clone size are as listed in that table; D and trimming were resolved from the DNA. The table lists 230,000 or so clones, approximately 89% of them singletons. The sequence was obtained from a woman in her forties who had recovered from COVID-19. The sample taken for sequencing was peripheral blood.

CDR3 sequence: CASSLVAGGEETQYF. The DNA of the CDR3 is TGTGCCAGCAGCTTAGTAGCGGGGGGGGAAGAGACCCAGTACTTC. The V and J genes are TRBV7-2 and TRBJ2-5; 11 bases match TRBD2. CDR1 and CDR2 (germline): SGHTA, FQGNSA. With V trimmed by 1 base and J by 3 bases, 1 base remained unmatched. The CDR3 is 15 amino acids.